This TCR beta chain was retrieved from a study of T-cell reconstitution after alpha-beta-depleted transplantation in children. General study results and limits: At the one-year point after transplant, T-cell counts and TCRbeta diversity were found to come mostly from T cells that had been newly produced. Some patients showed high day-60 TCRbeta diversity, which derived from surviving recipient T cells and thymic progenitors.

This clonotype was seen a few times. Its antigen is currently unknown. Germline V gene data show CDR1 as SGDLS and CDR2 as YYNGEE. The V gene end was trimmed by 4 bases and the J gene end by 0 bases; junction bases not matched to a gene: 4. CDR3 length: 15 residues. Using unique molecular identifiers, the investigators prepared the TCRbeta library. TCRdb itself ran the PCR reads through MiXCR, one entry per CDR3 protein. The table includes roughly 790,000 distinct CDR3 sequences, roughly 16% detected once. The V and J genes are TRBV9 and TRBJ2-1, with 7 bases lining up with TRBD2. The receptor was derived from a male patient younger than 18 who had a stem cell transplant for acute lymphoblastic leukemia, so the T cells may come from the graft donor. Material: PBMCs, mostly from graft donor cells, obtained 360 days after TCRalphabeta/CD19-depleted stem cell transplant. CDR3 nucleotide sequence: TGTGCCAGCAGCCTCAAGCGGGACTCCTACAATGAGCAGTTCTTC. Protein: CASSLKRDSYNEQFF.